A single sample is the source of the 20 T cell receptor beta chains below, sequenced in a study of cytomegalovirus exposure and HLA in healthy donors. Both 60 Vbeta primers and 13 Jbeta primers went into the PCR. Assay used: immunoSEQ multiplex PCR; TCRdb lists only in-frame clones, some missing. The sample contains 150,000 to 180,000 clones, 80% of which appear only once. Sequencing was done on a sample of PBMCs. The receptors derive from a man younger than 40 in good health and CMV-seropositive.

The chain carries TRBV12-2 and TRBJ2-7; the D call TRBD2 from the table was never checked on the DNA. TRBV12-2 is noted as a pseudogene. The CDR3 is made up of 16 amino acids. The CDR3 DNA reads TGTGCAAGTCGCTTAGCGTTTCGGAGGGAGGAATACGAGCAGTACTTC. It encodes CASRLAFRREEYEQYF.

The J gene is TRBJ2-7, the V gene TRBV9; the match to TRBD2 covers 8 bases. Unmatched junction bases numbered 5, after V lost 0 bases and J lost 0 bases. Looked up from germline, CDR1 is SGDLS and CDR2 is YYNGEE. The CDR3 extends over 16 amino acids. In nucleotides, the CDR3 is TGTGCCAGCAGCGTAGAAAGCGGGGGAAGCTCCTACGAGCAGTACTTC. It encodes CASSVESGGSSYEQYF.

The chain employs TRBV4-2 and TRBJ1-1; maybe TRBD1 (6 bases). V lost 0 bases to trimming and J lost 6 bases, with 14 bases between them. CDR3 length: 15 residues. Per the germline V gene, CDR1 is LGHNA and CDR2 is YNFKEQ. The CDR3 DNA follows: TGTGCCAGCAGCCAAGAGGGGTCCAGGGGCTCTGAAGCTTTCTTT. Protein product: CASSQEGSRGSEAFF.

This clone appeared a single time. This sequence joins TRBV28 and TRBJ1-3, with D possibly TRBD1 on 5 matching bases. This CDR3 contains 15 residues. Between the trimmed V and J ends, which lost 4 bases and 6 bases, there was a span of 16 bases. CDR1 and CDR2 (germline): MDHEN, SYDVKM. The CDR3 region is CASSSGGTRTNTIYF. As DNA, the CDR3 is TGTGCCAGCAGTTCCGGGGGGACTCGAACAAACACCATATATTTT.

The chain combines TRBV10-3 with TRBJ2-1; 9 nucleotides align to TRBD2. CDR3 length: 15 residues. The germline V gene has CDR1 ENHRY and CDR2 SYGVKD. The J segment lost 8 bases and the V segment lost 11 bases, leaving 16 bases of the junction unmatched. The CDR3 here is CASGVGAGGGDEQFF. CDR3 sequence (DNA): TGTGCCTCGGGGGTCGGTGCGGGAGGGGGTGATGAGCAGTTCTTC.

The V gene is TRBV27, the J gene TRBJ2-7, with TRBD2 matching over 9 bases. Germline V lookup: CDR1 MNHEY, CDR2 SMNVEV (reference sequence). The V segment lost 6 bases and the J segment 3 bases; nucleotides outside the gene matches: 18. The CDR3 contains 18 residues. In nucleotides, the CDR3 is TGTGCCAGCAGCAGTCTGGGGACTAGCAGCCGGGGCGGCTACGAGCAGTACTTC. It yields the protein CASSSLGTSSRGGYEQYF.

The genes are TRBV11-3 and TRBJ2-7; the D is unclear. Trimming removed 1 base from V and 5 bases from J, with 9 bases in between. This CDR3 is built from 13 residues. The germline CDR1 and CDR2 sequences are SGHNT and YENEEA. Here the CDR3 reads CASSLAPRDEQYF. The CDR3 region has the DNA TGTGCCAGCAGCTTAGCCCCTAGAGACGAGCAGTACTTC.

The chain is built from TRBV27 and TRBJ2-7; TRBD2 aligns across 9 bases. CDR3 size: 14 residues. Trimming at V came to 5 bases and at J to 4 bases, leaving 6 bases not matched to a gene. In germline, CDR1 is MNHEY, CDR2 SMNVEV (reference sequence). CDR3 sequence reads: CASSHSGSVYEQYF. The DNA for the CDR3 is TGTGCCAGCAGTCATAGCGGGAGTGTTTACGAGCAGTACTTC.

The chain links TRBV27 to TRBJ1-1; maybe TRBD1 (6 bases). The CDR3 is made up of 15 amino acids. CDR1 is MNHEY and CDR2 is SMNVEV in the germline V gene (reference sequence). V was cut by 4 bases and J by 3 bases, with 15 bases left in between. CDR3 coding DNA: TGTGCCAGCAGTTACGGGCGGGGGCCAGACACTGAAGCTTTCTTT. Translated, it gives CASSYGRGPDTEAFF.

The V gene is TRBV6-1, the J gene TRBJ2-2; 8 bases map to TRBD1. The J segment lost 5 bases and the V segment lost 4 bases, leaving 12 bases of the junction unmatched. The germline V gene has CDR1 MNHNS and CDR2 SASEGT. The length of the CDR3 is 17 residues. CDR3 sequence reads: CASSGGAGRGRTGELFF. DNA for the CDR3: TGTGCCAGCAGTGGGGGGGCCGGCAGGGGGCGAACCGGGGAGCTGTTTTTT.

The gene calls are TRBV7-2 and TRBJ2-2; 7 nucleotides line up with TRBD2. V shed 7 bases and J 6 bases; nucleotides not matched to a gene: 11. CDR1 and CDR2 (germline): SGHTA, FQGNSA. This CDR3 is 15 amino acids long. DNA for the CDR3: TGTGCCAGCACCTGGACTAGTCTGTTCTCCGGGGAGCTGTTTTTT. Translated, it gives CASTWTSLFSGELFF.

In its sample, this clone was seen once. The chain combines TRBV19 with TRBJ1-5, with TRBD1 identical over 7 bases. The trim removed 3 bases at V and 6 bases at J, leaving 8 bases unmatched. CDR3 length equals 15 residues. Per germline, CDR1 LNHDA and CDR2 SQIVND (reference sequence). The CDR3 protein is CASSMGQTTGQPQHF. The CDR3 region has the DNA TGTGCCAGTAGTATGGGACAGACCACAGGTCAGCCCCAGCATTTT.

J is TRBJ1-5 and V is TRBV28; 8 bases match TRBD1. The CDR3 has 16 amino acids. V shed 3 bases, J shed 3 bases, and the junction held 7 bases outside the gene matches. Germline V lookup: CDR1 MDHEN, CDR2 SYDVKM. CDR3 sequence: CASSFLWGQVNQPQHF. CDR3 nucleotides: TGTGCCAGCAGTTTTCTATGGGGACAGGTCAATCAGCCCCAGCATTTT.

The chain employs TRBV2 and TRBJ1-5, with 7 positions matching TRBD1. V was clipped by 6 bases and J by 5 bases; unmatched bases: 13. The V gene's germline CDR1 is SNHLY and CDR2 FYNNEI. This CDR3 region has 16 residues. Here the CDR3 reads CASRGEGQATHQPQHF. The CDR3 DNA follows: TGTGCCAGCAGGGGGGAAGGACAGGCGACCCATCAGCCCCAGCATTTT.

This chain connects TRBV5-6 to TRBJ2-6; D gene uncertain. CDR1 is SGHDT, CDR2 YYEEEE, per germline. V was pared by 0 bases and J by 0 bases, with 4 bases between. This CDR3 region has 15 residues. The CDR3 spells CASSLGGSGANVLTF. The CDR3 DNA sequence: TGTGCCAGCAGCTTGGGCGGCTCTGGGGCCAACGTCCTGACTTTC.

The chain is built from TRBV7-9 and TRBJ2-3; 10 bases map to TRBD1. This CDR3 spans 17 amino acids. The ends lost 5 bases at V and 2 bases at J; junction bases unmatched: 10. Germline-derived CDR1 and CDR2 are SEHNR and FQNEAQ (reference sequence). The CDR3 bases are TGTGCCAGCAGCCCATCCCCCGGGACAGGGGTCACAGATACGCAGTATTTT. It codes for CASSPSPGTGVTDTQYF.

This clone has only one observation. The chain couples TRBV5-6 to TRBJ2-7, with 10 bases matching TRBD1. The junction had 6 bases not matched to a gene; V was cut back by 0 bases and J by 6 bases. CDR1 is SGHDT and CDR2 is YYEEEE in the germline V gene. The CDR3 sequence is 15 residues long. This chain's CDR3 is CASSLDWTGGSEQYF. The DNA of the CDR3 is TGTGCCAGCAGCTTGGACTGGACAGGGGGTTCCGAGCAGTACTTC.

Concerning this clone: An end of the junction differs from the germline gene, which may be a read error. The chain carries TRBV7-9 and TRBJ2-4; D remains unclear. CDR3 length: 13 residues. CDR1 SEHNR and CDR2 FQNEAQ come from the germline V gene (reference sequence). The CDR3 DNA reads as TGTGCCAGCAGCCTCATCGCTGCGGCCCCGGAGCGCTTC. The encoded protein is CASSLIAAAPERF.

J is TRBJ2-1 and V is TRBV27, with D possibly matching TRBD2 (5 bases). The V end was cut by 5 bases, the J end by 14 bases, with 16 bases between. Germline V gives CDR1 MNHEY, CDR2 SMNVEV (reference sequence). This CDR3 has 12 amino acids. The CDR3 loop reads CASSPLGTGKFF. The DNA of the CDR3 is TGTGCCAGCAGTCCCCTTGGCACGGGAAAGTTCTTC.

The chain recombines TRBV28 with TRBJ2-7; 14 nucleotides line up with TRBD2. The CDR3 has 16 amino acids. V trimming: 5 bases; J trimming: 4 bases; junction bases outside the gene matches: 7. Germline V gene lookup returns CDR1 MDHEN and CDR2 SYDVKM. DNA of the CDR3: TGTGCCAGCAGTCCGGGACTAGCGGGAGTTCGGTACGAGCAGTACTTC. It translates to CASSPGLAGVRYEQYF.